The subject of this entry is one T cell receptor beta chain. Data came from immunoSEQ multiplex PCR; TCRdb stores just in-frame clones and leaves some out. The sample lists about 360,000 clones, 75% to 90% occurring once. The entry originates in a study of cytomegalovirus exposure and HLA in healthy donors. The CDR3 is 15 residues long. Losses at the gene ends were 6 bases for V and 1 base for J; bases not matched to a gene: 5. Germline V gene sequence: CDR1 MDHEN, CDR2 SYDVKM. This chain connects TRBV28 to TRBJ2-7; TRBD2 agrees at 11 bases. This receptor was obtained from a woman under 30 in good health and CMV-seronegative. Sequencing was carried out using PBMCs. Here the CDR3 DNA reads TGTGCCAGCAGGGGCGGGACTAGCGGTTCCTACGAGCAGTACTTC. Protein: CASRGGTSGSYEQYF.